Below are 25 T cell receptor beta chains sequenced from a single sample in a study of human T cells and chemical hapten exposure. Documented time point: patch test 1, 2 weeks after DPC sensitization. Treatment noted: therapeutic diphenylcyclopropenone sensitization with weekly scalp DPC. TCRdb ran MiXCR on the RACE reads and lists one entry per CDR3 protein. The sample yields about 120,000 distinct CDR3 sequences, about 13% seen once. This sample comprised whole blood, obtained in connection with sensitization to the hapten diphenylcyclopropenone (DPC). The receptors were sampled from a man aged 18 to 30 with alopecia areata. Some clones in this sample may be carry-over from other donors' samples.

This clonotype was counted only a few times. The CDR3 reads CASSLGRQENTEAFF. CDR3 bases: TGCGCCAGCAGCCTTGGGAGGCAGGAGAACACTGAAGCTTTCTTT. J is TRBJ1-1 and V is TRBV4-3; D is undetermined. The CDR3 loop spans 15 amino acids. Trimming left V 4 bases short and J 1 base short, with 13 bases between. Per germline, CDR1 LGHNA and CDR2 YSLEER.

The chain recombines TRBV18 with TRBJ2-3, with D possibly called TRBD1 or TRBD2 (5 bases each). CDR1 and CDR2 (germline): KGHSH, LQKENI. Trimming left V 4 bases short and J 4 bases short, with 18 bases between. This CDR3 has 16 residues. The CDR3 DNA sequence: TGTGCCAGCTCACTCTCCGGGACCTCTGGCGCAGATACGCAGTATTTT. Translating it yields CASSLSGTSGADTQYF.

This chain uses TRBV27 with TRBJ2-1; 16 nucleotides line up with TRBD2. The V gene's germline CDR1 is MNHEY and CDR2 SMNVEV (reference sequence). CDR3 length equals 16 residues. Trimming cost V 3 bases and J 8 bases; bases outside gene matches: 4. The CDR3 sequence: CASSLLGLAGGHEQFF. DNA for the CDR3: TGTGCCAGCAGTTTGCTGGGACTAGCGGGGGGGCATGAGCAGTTCTTC.

Many counts were recorded for this clonotype. The rearrangement uses TRBV20-1 and TRBJ1-5; 7 nucleotides match TRBD1. The CDR3 totals 16 residues. V trimming: 0 bases; J trimming: 4 bases; junction bases outside the gene matches: 9. Per the germline V gene, CDR1 is DFQATT and CDR2 is SNEGSKA (reference sequence). The CDR3 nucleotides read TGCAGTGCTAGAGATCTGTGGCAGGGGGGAAATCAGCCCCAGCATTTT. It specifies CSARDLWQGGNQPQHF.

The chain uses TRBV12-3 or TRBV12-4 and TRBJ2-5, with D possibly TRBD1 on 6 matching bases. The length of the CDR3 is 14 residues. Trimming took off 1 base at V and 6 bases at J, with 12 bases between the two ends. The CDR3 protein is CASSLGGGPKTQYF. Here the CDR3 DNA reads TGTGCCAGCAGTTTAGGAGGGGGTCCAAAGACCCAGTACTTC.

This clonotype was seen many times. The J gene is TRBJ2-5, the V gene TRBV11-2, with 7 bases identical to TRBD2. Germline CDR1 reads SGHAT; CDR2 reads FQNNGV. After removal of 5 bases from V and 4 bases from J, the junction contained 7 bases not matched to a gene. The CDR3 has 14 amino acids. The CDR3 region has the DNA TGTGCCAGCAGCCCTGGACTAGACAGAGAGACCCAGTACTTC. Translated: CASSPGLDRETQYF. The full variable domain, completed using reference TRBV11-2 and TRBJ2-5, is EAGVAQSPRYKIIEKRQSVAFWCNPISGHATLYWYQQILGQGPKLLIQFQNNGVVDDSQLPKDRFSAERLKGVDSTLKIQPAKLEDSAVYLCASSPGLDRETQYFGPGTRLLVL.

The chain links TRBV7-6 to TRBJ2-1; D is undetermined. Germline loops: CDR1 SGHVS, CDR2 FNYEAQ. CDR3 size: 17 residues. Trimming stripped 2 bases from V and 2 bases from J, with 16 bases between. The CDR3: CASSLLKNKLTYNEQFF. DNA for the CDR3: TGTGCCAGCAGCTTACTGAAGAACAAACTTACCTACAATGAGCAGTTCTTC.

This sequence joins TRBV10-1 and TRBJ2-3; TRBD1 matches at 8 bases. Germline-derived CDR1 and CDR2 are WNHNN and SYGVQD (reference sequence). The CDR3 covers 15 residues. J was trimmed by 1 base and V by 4 bases; bases with no gene match: 4. The DNA for the CDR3 is TGCGCCAGCAGTGCAGGGGGCGCCGGCACAGATACGCAGTATTTT. Its translation: CASSAGGAGTDTQYF.

This clonotype was recorded a few times. This sequence joins TRBV3-1 and TRBJ1-5, with a possible D match to TRBD1 (6 bases). The CDR3 consists of 15 residues. The germline V gene has CDR1 LGHDT and CDR2 YNNKEL (reference sequence). V dropped 3 bases and J dropped 2 bases, with 11 bases sitting between them. CDR3 nucleotides: TGTGCCAGCAGCCAGGGGGCCGTGGGCAATCAGCCCCAGCATTTT. It translates to CASSQGAVGNQPQHF. Looking up the rest from reference TRBV3-1 and TRBJ1-5 gives the full variable domain: DTAVSQTPKYLVTQMGNDKSIKCEQNLGHDTMYWYKQDSKKFLKIMFSYNNKELIINETVPNRFSPKSPDKAHLNLHINSLELGDSAVYFCASSQGAVGNQPQHFGDGTRLSIL.

A remark on this clonotype: This could be a read error, since a much larger clone is one nucleotide away. V gene TRBV29-1 combines with J gene TRBJ2-7; TRBD1 agrees at 7 bases. The CDR3 consists of 11 residues. Germline assignment: CDR1 SQVTM and CDR2 ANQGSEA. Unmatched junction bases numbered 6, after V lost 7 bases and J lost 6 bases. The CDR3 reads CSAWSGGEQYF. The DNA for the CDR3 is TGCAGCGCCTGGTCAGGGGGCGAGCAGTACTTC.

This clonotype occurred a few times. V and J are TRBV29-1 and TRBJ2-5; D is ambiguous. The germline gives CDR1 SQVTM, CDR2 ANQGSEA. Trimming left V 4 bases short and J 6 bases short, with 9 bases between. The CDR3 extends over 11 amino acids. The CDR3 nucleotides read TGCAGCGTTGTAGTGGGAAAGACCCAGTACTTC. Protein: CSVVVGKTQYF. Full variable domain (remainder filled in from reference TRBV29-1 and TRBJ2-5): SAVISQKPSRDICQRGTSLTIQCQVDSQVTMMFWYRQQPGQSLTLIATANQGSEATYESGFVIDKFPISRPNLTFSTLTVSNMSPEDSSIYLCSVVVGKTQYFGPGTRLLVL.

The rearrangement joins TRBV6-2 or TRBV6-3 to TRBJ2-5; D remains ambiguous. Looked up from germline, CDR1 is MNHEY and CDR2 is SVGEGT. The V and J ends lost 6 bases and 4 bases respectively, with 12 bases between them. The CDR3 is 13 residues long. This CDR3 reads CASRVWAGETQYF. The CDR3 nucleotides are TGTGCCAGCAGGGTCTGGGCAGGAGAGACCCAGTACTTC.

This chain links TRBV12-2 with TRBJ2-7; TRBD1 reflects the table's D call only, with no check against the DNA. TRBV12-2 is listed as a pseudogene. The CDR3 contains 14 residues. CDR3 sequence reads: CASRLGDSSYEQYV. CDR3 in DNA: TGTGCAAGTCGCTTGGGGGACAGCTCCTACGAGCAGTACGTC.

The V call is TRBV27, the J call TRBJ2-1; TRBD2 matches 7 bases. J lost 1 base, V lost 6 bases, and 6 bases had no gene match. The CDR3 has 15 residues. Germline loops: CDR1 MNHEY, CDR2 SMNVEV (reference sequence). Written as DNA, the CDR3 is TGTGCCAGCAGCCCCCGGGGGGTTTCCTACAATGAGCAGTTCTTC. Its translation: CASSPRGVSYNEQFF.

This chain connects TRBV7-9 to TRBJ2-1; D remains ambiguous. With 4 bases removed from V and 2 bases from J, the gap between germline ends came to 21 bases. Per germline, CDR1 SEHNR and CDR2 FQNEAQ (reference sequence). The CDR3 spans 18 residues. The CDR3 DNA is TGTGCCAGCAGCTCCCGAGGACCATTATCAAAAGCCTACAATGAGCAGTTCTTC. This codes for CASSSRGPLSKAYNEQFF.

This clonotype has a count of ten or more. This chain links TRBV18 with TRBJ1-5; tentative D call: TRBD1 (5 bases). Germline V gives CDR1 KGHSH, CDR2 LQKENI. The CDR3 loop spans 14 amino acids. Deletions cut 5 bases from V and 0 bases from J, with 8 bases between. CDR3 region: CASSVDSSNQPQHF. In DNA form, the CDR3 reads TGTGCCAGCTCAGTTGACAGTAGCAATCAGCCCCAGCATTTT.

The table lists this clonotype with a count of one. The gene calls are TRBV5-4 and TRBJ1-4, with D unresolved. CDR1 is SGHNT, CDR2 YYREEE, per germline (reference sequence). The CDR3 spans 15 residues. Trimming removed 0 bases from V and 0 bases from J, with 6 bases in between. CDR3 sequence: CASSLGIATNEKLFF. The CDR3 DNA reads as TGTGCCAGCAGCTTGGGAATTGCAACTAATGAAAAACTGTTTTTT.

The J gene is TRBJ2-2, the V gene TRBV3-1; D is unresolved. Trimming shortened V by 3 bases and J by 4 bases, and 9 bases separated the two germline ends. The CDR3 has 14 residues. CDR1 and CDR2 (germline): LGHDT, YNNKEL (reference sequence). The CDR3 reads CASSQTGTTGELFF. CDR3 DNA: TGTGCCAGCAGCCAGACTGGTACCACCGGGGAGCTGTTTTTT.

The rearrangement links TRBV2 to TRBJ2-7; perhaps TRBD2 as D (6 bases). The CDR3 is made up of 14 amino acids. Deletions cut 4 bases from V and 5 bases from J, with 15 bases between. Germline V CDR1 and CDR2: SNHLY, FYNNEI. CDR3 in DNA: TGTGCCAGCAGTGGAGCGGGCGGTCTCGACGAGCAGTACTTC. As protein: CASSGAGGLDEQYF.

In its sample, this clonotype was seen a few times. The V and J genes are TRBV2 and TRBJ2-7; 8 bases align to TRBD1. V lost 2 bases, J lost 3 bases, and 12 bases stayed unmatched. This CDR3 comprises 17 residues. From germline, CDR1 is SNHLY and CDR2 FYNNEI. The CDR3 coding sequence is TGTGCCAGCAGTGAAACCTTCGGACAGGGCCAGGTCTACGAGCAGTACGTC. Translated, it gives CASSETFGQGQVYEQYV.

This chain joins TRBV2 and TRBJ1-1; D is unresolved. The CDR3 length is 12 residues. V shed 8 bases and J shed 3 bases, with 10 bases lying between them. In germline, CDR1 is SNHLY, CDR2 FYNNEI. The CDR3 DNA sequence: TGTGCCAGCCGTGGCGGGTACACTGAAGCTTTCTTT. Translation gives CASRGGYTEAFF.

This clonotype has just a few counts. The chain links TRBV14 to TRBJ1-2; D gene unclear. Germline CDR1 is SGHDN and CDR2 is FVKESK. The CDR3 has 12 residues. The ends were cut back, 5 bases at V and 3 bases at J, with 7 bases in the middle. The CDR3 DNA follows: TGTGCCAGCAGCGAAGGACACTATGGCTACACCTTC. It translates to CASSEGHYGYTF.

The chain is built from TRBV9 and TRBJ2-6; D is possibly TRBD2 (6 bases). The CDR3 consists of 15 residues. Trimming cost V 0 bases and J 2 bases, with 6 bases left between them. Germline CDR1 and CDR2: SGDLS and YYNGEE. The CDR3 protein is CASSVGGAGANVLTF. Written as DNA, the CDR3 is TGTGCCAGCAGCGTAGGCGGGGCTGGGGCCAACGTCCTGACTTTC.

The genes are TRBV3-1 and TRBJ2-1; D assignment may be TRBD1 or TRBD2 (5 bases each). CDR1 and CDR2 from the germline V gene are LGHDT and YNNKEL (reference sequence). The V gene lost 6 bases and the J gene lost 7 bases, with 13 bases spanning the gap. This CDR3 contains 13 residues. The CDR3 sequence: CASSGDPGNEQFF. The DNA for the CDR3 is TGTGCCAGCAGTGGGGACCCAGGGAATGAGCAGTTCTTC.

This clonotype was picked up many times. The rearrangement links TRBV25-1 to TRBJ1-1, with 7 bases fitting TRBD1. V trimming: 4 bases; J trimming: 4 bases; junction bases outside the gene matches: 6. This CDR3 has 14 residues. Per the germline V gene, CDR1 is MGHDK and CDR2 is SYGVNS. CDR3 sequence reads: CASSARDSGTEAFF. DNA for the CDR3: TGTGCCAGCAGTGCCAGGGACAGTGGCACTGAAGCTTTCTTT.